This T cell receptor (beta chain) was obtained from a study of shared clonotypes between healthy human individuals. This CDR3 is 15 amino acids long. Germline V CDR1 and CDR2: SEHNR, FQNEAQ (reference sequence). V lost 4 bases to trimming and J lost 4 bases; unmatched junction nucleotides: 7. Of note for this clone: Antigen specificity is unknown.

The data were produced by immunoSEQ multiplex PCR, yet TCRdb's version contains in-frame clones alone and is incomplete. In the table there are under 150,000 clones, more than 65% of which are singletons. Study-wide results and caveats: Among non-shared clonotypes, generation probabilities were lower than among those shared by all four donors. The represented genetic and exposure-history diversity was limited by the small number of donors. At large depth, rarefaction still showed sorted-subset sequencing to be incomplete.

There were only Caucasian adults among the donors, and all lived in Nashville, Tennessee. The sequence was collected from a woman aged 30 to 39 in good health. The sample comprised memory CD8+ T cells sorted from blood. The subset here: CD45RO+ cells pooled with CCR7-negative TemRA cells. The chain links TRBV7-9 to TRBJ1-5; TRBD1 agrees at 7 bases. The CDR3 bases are TGTGCCAGCAGCTCGGGACAGCCCGGGAATCAGCCCCAGCATTTT. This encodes CASSSGQPGNQPQHF.